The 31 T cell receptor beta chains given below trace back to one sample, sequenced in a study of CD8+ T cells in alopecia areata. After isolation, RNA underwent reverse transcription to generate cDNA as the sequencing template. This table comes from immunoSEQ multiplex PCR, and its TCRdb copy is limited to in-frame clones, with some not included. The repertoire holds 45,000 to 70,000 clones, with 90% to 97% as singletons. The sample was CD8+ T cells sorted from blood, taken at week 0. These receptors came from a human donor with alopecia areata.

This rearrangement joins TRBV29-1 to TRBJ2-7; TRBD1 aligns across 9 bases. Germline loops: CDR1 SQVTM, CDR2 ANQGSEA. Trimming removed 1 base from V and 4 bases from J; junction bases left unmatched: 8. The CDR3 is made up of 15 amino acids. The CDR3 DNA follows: TGCAGCGTTGAAGGGGAAGACAGGGGGTCATACGAGCAGTACTTC. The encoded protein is CSVEGEDRGSYEQYF.

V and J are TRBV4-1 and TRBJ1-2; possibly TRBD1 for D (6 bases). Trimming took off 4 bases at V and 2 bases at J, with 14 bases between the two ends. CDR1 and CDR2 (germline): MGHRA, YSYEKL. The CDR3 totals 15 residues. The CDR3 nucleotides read TGCGCCAGCAGCCGGGAACAGGGAGGGAACTATGGCTACACCTTC. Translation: CASSREQGGNYGYTF.

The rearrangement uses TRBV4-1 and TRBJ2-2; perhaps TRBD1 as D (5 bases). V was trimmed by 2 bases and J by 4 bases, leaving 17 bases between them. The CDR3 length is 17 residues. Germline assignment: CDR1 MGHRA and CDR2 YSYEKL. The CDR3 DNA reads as TGCGCCAGCAGCCAACCCCCAACAGGTTATGGCACCGGGGAGCTGTTTTTT. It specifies CASSQPPTGYGTGELFF.

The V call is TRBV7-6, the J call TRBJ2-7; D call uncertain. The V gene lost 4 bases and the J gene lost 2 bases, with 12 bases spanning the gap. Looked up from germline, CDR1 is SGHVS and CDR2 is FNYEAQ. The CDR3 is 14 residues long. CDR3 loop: CASSSELGPYEQYF. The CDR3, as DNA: TGTGCCAGCAGCTCCGAGCTAGGCCCCTACGAGCAGTACTTC.

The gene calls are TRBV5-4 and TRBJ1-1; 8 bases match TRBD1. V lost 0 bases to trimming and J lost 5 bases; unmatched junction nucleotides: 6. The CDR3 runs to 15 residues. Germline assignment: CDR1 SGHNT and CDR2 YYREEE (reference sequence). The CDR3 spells CASSLVPRQGTEAFF. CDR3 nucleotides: TGTGCCAGCAGCTTGGTTCCGAGACAGGGGACTGAAGCTTTCTTT.

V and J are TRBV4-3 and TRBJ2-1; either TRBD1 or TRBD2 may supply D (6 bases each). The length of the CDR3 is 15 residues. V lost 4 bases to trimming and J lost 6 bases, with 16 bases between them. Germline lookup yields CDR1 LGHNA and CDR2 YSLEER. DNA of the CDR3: TGCGCCAGCAGCCCGGACCGGGGGCCAGTCAATGAGCAGTTCTTC. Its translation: CASSPDRGPVNEQFF.

CDR3 sequence reads: CASSDLTRADGANVLTF. CDR3 DNA sequence: TGTGCCAGCAGTGACTTAACTCGGGCTGACGGGGCCAACGTCCTGACTTTC. V and J are TRBV6-4 and TRBJ2-6; unclear D gene. V dropped 1 base and J dropped 4 bases, with 14 bases sitting between them. The V gene's germline CDR1 is MRHNA and CDR2 SNTAGT. CDR3 length: 17 amino acids.

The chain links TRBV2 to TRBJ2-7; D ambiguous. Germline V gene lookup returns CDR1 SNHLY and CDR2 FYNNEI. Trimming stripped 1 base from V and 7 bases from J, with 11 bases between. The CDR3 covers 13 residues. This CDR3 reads CASSEGFLREQYF. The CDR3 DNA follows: TGTGCCAGCAGTGAAGGTTTCCTCAGGGAGCAGTACTTC.

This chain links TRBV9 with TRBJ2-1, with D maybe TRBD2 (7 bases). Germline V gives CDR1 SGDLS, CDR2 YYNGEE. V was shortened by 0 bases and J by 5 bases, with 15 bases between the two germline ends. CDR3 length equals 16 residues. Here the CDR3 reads CASSVGGGDTNNEQFF. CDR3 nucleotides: TGTGCCAGCAGCGTAGGTGGGGGGGACACCAACAATGAGCAGTTCTTC. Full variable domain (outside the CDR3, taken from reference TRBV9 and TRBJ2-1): DSGVTQTPKHLITATGQRVTLRCSPRSGDLSVYWYQQSLDQGLQFLIQYYNGEERAKGNILERFSAQQFPDLHSELNLSSLELGDSALYFCASSVGGGDTNNEQFFGPGTRLTVL.

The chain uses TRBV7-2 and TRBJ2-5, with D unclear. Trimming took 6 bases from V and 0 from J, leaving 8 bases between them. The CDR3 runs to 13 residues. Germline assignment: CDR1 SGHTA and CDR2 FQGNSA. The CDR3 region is CASRSGYQETQYF. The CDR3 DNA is TGTGCCAGCAGGTCTGGCTACCAAGAGACCCAGTACTTC.

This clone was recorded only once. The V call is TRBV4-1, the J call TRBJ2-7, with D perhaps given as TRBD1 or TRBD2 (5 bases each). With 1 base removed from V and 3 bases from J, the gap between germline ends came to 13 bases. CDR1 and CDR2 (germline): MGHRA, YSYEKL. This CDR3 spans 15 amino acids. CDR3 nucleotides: TGCGCCAGCAGCCAAGGGGACCGCCACTTCTACGAGCAGTACTTC. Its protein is CASSQGDRHFYEQYF.

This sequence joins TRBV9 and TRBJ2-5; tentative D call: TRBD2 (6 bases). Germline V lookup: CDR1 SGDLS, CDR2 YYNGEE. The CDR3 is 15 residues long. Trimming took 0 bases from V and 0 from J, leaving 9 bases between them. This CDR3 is CASSVEAGYQETQYF. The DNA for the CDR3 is TGTGCCAGCAGCGTAGAGGCGGGGTACCAAGAGACCCAGTACTTC. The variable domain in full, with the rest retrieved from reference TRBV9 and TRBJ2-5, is DSGVTQTPKHLITATGQRVTLRCSPRSGDLSVYWYQQSLDQGLQFLIQYYNGEERAKGNILERFSAQQFPDLHSELNLSSLELGDSALYFCASSVEAGYQETQYFGPGTRLLVL.

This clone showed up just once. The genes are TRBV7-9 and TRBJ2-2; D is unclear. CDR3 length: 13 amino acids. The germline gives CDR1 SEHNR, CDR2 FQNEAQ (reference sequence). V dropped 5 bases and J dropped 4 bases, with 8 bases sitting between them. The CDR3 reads CASSAVSTGELFF. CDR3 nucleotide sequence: TGTGCCAGCAGCGCCGTAAGCACCGGGGAGCTGTTTTTT.

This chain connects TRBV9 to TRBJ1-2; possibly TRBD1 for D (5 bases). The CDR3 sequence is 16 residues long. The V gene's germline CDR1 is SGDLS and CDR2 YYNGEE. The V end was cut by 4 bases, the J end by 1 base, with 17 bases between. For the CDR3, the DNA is TGTGCCAGCAGCCGAACCGGGGCCCTTCTTAACTATGGCTACACCTTC. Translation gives CASSRTGALLNYGYTF.

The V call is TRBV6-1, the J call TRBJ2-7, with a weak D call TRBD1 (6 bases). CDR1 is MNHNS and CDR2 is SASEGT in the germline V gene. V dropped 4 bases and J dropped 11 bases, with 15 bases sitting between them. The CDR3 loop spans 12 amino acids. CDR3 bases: TGTGCCAGCAGTGGATTAACAGGGCCCGAGTACTTC. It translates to CASSGLTGPEYF.

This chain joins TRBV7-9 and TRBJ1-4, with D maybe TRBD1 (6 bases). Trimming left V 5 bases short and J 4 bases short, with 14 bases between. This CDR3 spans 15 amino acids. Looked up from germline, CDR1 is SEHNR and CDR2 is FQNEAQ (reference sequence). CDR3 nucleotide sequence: TGTGCCAGCAGCCCCTCCGGGACACTTAATGAAAAACTGTTTTTT. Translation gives CASSPSGTLNEKLFF. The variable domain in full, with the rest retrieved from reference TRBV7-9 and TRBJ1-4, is DTGVSQNPRHKITKRGQNVTFRCDPISEHNRLYWYRQTLGQGPEFLTYFQNEAQLEKSRLLSDRFSAERPKGSFSTLEIQRTEQGDSAMYLCASSPSGTLNEKLFFGSGTQLSVL.

The CDR3 coding sequence is TGCGCCAGCAGCTGGGGGGGGCGCGCCTATGGCTACACCTTC. Its translation: CASSWGGRAYGYTF. The chain recombines TRBV5-1 with TRBJ1-2; TRBD1 might be the D (6 bases). Germline CDR1 SGHRS, CDR2 YFSETQ. The CDR3 is made up of 14 amino acids. Trimming removed 3 bases from V and 4 bases from J, with 13 bases in between.

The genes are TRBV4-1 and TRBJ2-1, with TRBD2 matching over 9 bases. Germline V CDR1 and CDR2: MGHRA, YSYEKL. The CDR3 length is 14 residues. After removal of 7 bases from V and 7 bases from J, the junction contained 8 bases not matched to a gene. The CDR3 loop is CASKSSGGGNEQFF. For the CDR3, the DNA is TGCGCCAGCAAAAGTAGCGGGGGTGGGAATGAGCAGTTCTTC.

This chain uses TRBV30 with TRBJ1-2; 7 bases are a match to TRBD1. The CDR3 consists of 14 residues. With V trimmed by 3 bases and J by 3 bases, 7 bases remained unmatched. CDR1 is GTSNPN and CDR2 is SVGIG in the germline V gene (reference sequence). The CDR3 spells CAWRSDREDYGYTF. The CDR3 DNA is TGTGCCTGGAGATCTGACAGGGAGGACTATGGCTACACCTTC.

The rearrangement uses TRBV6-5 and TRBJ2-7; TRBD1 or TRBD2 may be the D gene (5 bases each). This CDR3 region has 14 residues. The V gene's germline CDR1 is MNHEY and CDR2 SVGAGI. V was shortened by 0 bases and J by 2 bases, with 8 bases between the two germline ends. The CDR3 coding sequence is TGTGCCAGCAGTTACTCTCCGGGACCCTACGAGCAGTACTTC. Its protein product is CASSYSPGPYEQYF.

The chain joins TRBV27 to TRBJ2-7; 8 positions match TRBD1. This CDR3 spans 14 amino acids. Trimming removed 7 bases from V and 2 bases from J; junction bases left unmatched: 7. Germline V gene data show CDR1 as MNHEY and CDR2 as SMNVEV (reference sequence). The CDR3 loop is CASKTGTGPYEQYF. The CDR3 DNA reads TGTGCCAGCAAAACCGGGACAGGACCCTACGAGCAGTACTTC.

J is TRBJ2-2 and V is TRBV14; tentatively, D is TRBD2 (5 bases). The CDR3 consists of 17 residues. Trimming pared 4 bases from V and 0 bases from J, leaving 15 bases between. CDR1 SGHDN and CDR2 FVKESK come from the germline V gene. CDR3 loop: CASSRLGLVANTGELFF. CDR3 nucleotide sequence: TGTGCCAGCAGCCGCCTAGGACTGGTCGCGAACACCGGGGAGCTGTTTTTT.

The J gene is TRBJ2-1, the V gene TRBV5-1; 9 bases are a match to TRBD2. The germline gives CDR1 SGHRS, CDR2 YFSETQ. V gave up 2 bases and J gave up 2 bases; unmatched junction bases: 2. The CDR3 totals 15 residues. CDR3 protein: CASSLERGAYNEQFF. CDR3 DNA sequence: TGCGCCAGCAGCTTAGAGCGGGGGGCCTACAATGAGCAGTTCTTC.

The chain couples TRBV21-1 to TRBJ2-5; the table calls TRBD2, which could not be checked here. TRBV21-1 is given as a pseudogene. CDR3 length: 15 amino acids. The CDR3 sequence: CATNPKRGGSQTQYF. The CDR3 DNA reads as TGTGCCACCAACCCGAAGCGGGGGGGCAGCCAGACCCAGTACTTC.

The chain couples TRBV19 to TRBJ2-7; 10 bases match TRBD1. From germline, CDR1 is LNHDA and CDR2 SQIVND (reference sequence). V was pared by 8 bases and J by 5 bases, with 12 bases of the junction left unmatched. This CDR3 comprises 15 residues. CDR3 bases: TGTGCCAGTCGCGCGACAGGGGGCGACTACAACGAGCAGTACTTC. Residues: CASRATGGDYNEQYF.

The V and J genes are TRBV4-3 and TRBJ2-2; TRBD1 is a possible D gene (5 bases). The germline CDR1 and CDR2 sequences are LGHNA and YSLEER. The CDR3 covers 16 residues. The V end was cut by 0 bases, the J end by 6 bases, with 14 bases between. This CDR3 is CASSQDRQGSPGELFF. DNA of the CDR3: TGCGCCAGCAGCCAAGATCGGCAGGGTTCCCCCGGGGAGCTGTTTTTT.

CDR3 region: CASSLTGASSYEQYF. CDR3 coding DNA: TGCGCCAGCAGCTTGACGGGGGCTTCTTCCTACGAGCAGTACTTC. The chain joins TRBV5-1 to TRBJ2-7; D tentatively fits TRBD1 or TRBD2 (6 bases each). Germline V gene lookup returns CDR1 SGHRS and CDR2 YFSETQ. This CDR3 is 15 amino acids long. Deletions cut 1 base from V and 1 base from J, with 12 bases between.

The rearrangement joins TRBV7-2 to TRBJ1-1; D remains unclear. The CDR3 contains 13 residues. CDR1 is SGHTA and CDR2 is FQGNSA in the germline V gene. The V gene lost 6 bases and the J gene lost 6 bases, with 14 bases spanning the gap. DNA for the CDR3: TGTGCCAGCAGTTTAACGACGAGCGCTGAAGCTTTCTTT. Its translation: CASSLTTSAEAFF.

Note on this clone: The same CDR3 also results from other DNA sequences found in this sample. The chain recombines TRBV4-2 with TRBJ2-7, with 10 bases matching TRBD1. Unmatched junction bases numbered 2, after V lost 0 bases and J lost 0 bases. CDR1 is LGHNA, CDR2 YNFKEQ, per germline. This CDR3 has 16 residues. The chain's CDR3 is CASSQEGTGASYEQYF. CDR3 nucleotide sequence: TGTGCCAGCAGCCAAGAAGGGACAGGGGCCTCCTACGAGCAGTACTTC.

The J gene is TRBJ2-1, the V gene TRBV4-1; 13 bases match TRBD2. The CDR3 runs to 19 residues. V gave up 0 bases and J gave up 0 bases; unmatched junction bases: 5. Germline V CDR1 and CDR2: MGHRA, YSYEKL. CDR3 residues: CASSQELAGGSSSYNEQFF. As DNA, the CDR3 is TGCGCCAGCAGCCAAGAACTAGCGGGGGGGTCGAGCTCCTACAATGAGCAGTTCTTC.

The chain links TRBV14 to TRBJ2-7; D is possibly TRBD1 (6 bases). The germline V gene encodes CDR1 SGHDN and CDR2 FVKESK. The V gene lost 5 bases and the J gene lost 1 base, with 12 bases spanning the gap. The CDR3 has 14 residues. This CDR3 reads CASSSRGQSYEQYF. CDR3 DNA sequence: TGTGCCAGCAGCTCCCGCGGACAGTCCTACGAGCAGTACTTC.